Listed below are T cell receptor beta chains from one sample, sequenced in a study of early T cells in non-severe SARS-CoV-2 infection. MiXCR was run by TCRdb on the 5' RACE reads, yielding one entry per CDR3 protein. Here the sample spans some 76,000 distinct CDR3 sequences, 12% to 15% being singletons. Sequenced input: whole blood. The receptors were sampled from an adult who was a healthcare worker with PCR-confirmed SARS-CoV-2 infection or an uninfected control (not recorded which). The CDR3 runs from the conserved cysteine through the conserved F or W. Fields, in order: clone size, CDR3 length, D gene, V gene, J gene, CDR3 protein, CDR3 DNA. The D gene is left open where the match is weak. Expanded clones get a size class; other rows say once, few or many, or leave the size out.

few	13	TRBD1	TRBV13	TRBJ2-1	CASSSGQVGEQFF	TGTGCCAGCAGCTCAGGACAGGTGGGTGAGCAGTTCTTC
once	14	TRBD1	TRBV29-1	TRBJ2-5	CSVWGRGQGETQYF	TGCAGCGTTTGGGGCAGGGGGCAGGGAGAGACCCAGTACTTC
few	14	TRBD1	TRBV20-1	TRBJ2-7	CSATKGGDSYEQYF	TGCAGTGCTACGAAAGGGGGCGACTCCTACGAGCAGTACTTC
-	13	-	TRBV5-1	TRBJ1-2	CASSLDRPYGYTF	TGCGCCAGCAGCTTGGACCGACCCTATGGCTACACCTTC
few	12	-	TRBV29-1	TRBJ1-1	CSVRGQAREAFF	TGCAGCGTTCGCGGTCAGGCTCGTGAAGCTTTCTTT
-	15	TRBD1	TRBV27	TRBJ1-6	CASRLTGENHSPLHF	TGTGCCAGCAGACTAACAGGGGAAAATCATTCACCCCTCCACTTT
few	18	-	TRBV7-8	TRBJ1-2	CASSSRGESKLISYGYTF	TGTGCCAGCAGCTCCCGAGGGGAGTCAAAGCTAATCTCTTATGGCTACACCTTC
many	14	-	TRBV2	TRBJ1-5	CASSGPQGVLAQHF	TGTGCCAGCAGTGGCCCCCAAGGAGTATTAGCCCAGCATTTT
few	15	TRBD2	TRBV11-2	TRBJ2-5	CASSSGTSGAETQYF	TGTGCCAGCAGCTCCGGGACTAGCGGGGCCGAGACCCAGTACTTC
-	12	-	TRBV2	TRBJ2-3	CASRYTTDTQYF	TGTGCCAGCAGGTACACCACAGATACGCAGTATTTT
-	15	TRBD2	TRBV9	TRBJ2-7	CASSTSGYDPYEQYF	TGTGCCAGCAGCACTAGCGGGTACGACCCCTACGAGCAGTACTTC
-	15	-	TRBV10-3	TRBJ1-1	CAISESGGMNTEAFF	TGTGCCATCAGTGAGTCAGGAGGGATGAACACTGAAGCTTTCTTT
many	13	TRBD1	TRBV6-5	TRBJ1-1	CASSQGQGNRAFF	TGTGCCAGCAGTCAAGGACAGGGGAATCGGGCTTTCTTT
-	19	-	TRBV4-1	TRBJ1-2	CASSSESKASEQINYGYTF	TGCGCCAGCAGCTCGGAAAGCAAGGCCTCAGAGCAGATTAACTATGGCTACACCTTC
few	13	TRBD1	TRBV20-1	TRBJ1-5	CSARGTGGPAQHF	TGCAGTGCTAGAGGGACAGGGGGCCCGGCCCAGCATTTT
-	14	TRBD1	TRBV6-5	TRBJ1-1	CASTPDRAGTEAFF	TGTGCCAGCACTCCGGACAGGGCGGGAACTGAAGCTTTCTTT
few	13	-	TRBV12-3/TRBV12-4	TRBJ1-2	CASSPGRHYGYTF	TGTGCCAGCAGTCCAGGGAGGCACTATGGCTACACCTTC
-	16	-	TRBV6-5	TRBJ1-2	CASRYKPGTPNYGYTF	TGTGCCAGCAGATACAAGCCCGGGACTCCTAACTATGGCTACACCTTC
-	13	-	TRBV20-1	TRBJ1-3	CSASVTSGNTIYF	TGCAGTGCTAGTGTAACCTCTGGAAACACCATATATTTT
-	17	-	TRBV7-3	TRBJ2-3	CASSLIRPTLITDTQYF	TGTGCCAGCAGCCTGATTCGTCCGACACTCATCACAGATACGCAGTATTTT
few	14	-	TRBV30	TRBJ1-3	CAWSVGTAGNTIYF	TGTGCCTGGAGTGTCGGGACGGCTGGAAACACCATATATTTT
few	14	-	TRBV2	TRBJ2-2	CASSEFRNTGELFF	TGTGCCAGCAGTGAATTTCGGAACACCGGGGAGCTGTTTTTT
-	14	-	TRBV2	TRBJ1-5	CASTRGRYNQPQHF	TGTGCCAGCACCAGGGGACGTTACAATCAGCCCCAGCATTTT
-	13	-	TRBV4-1	TRBJ1-3	CASSQDRSPTIYF	TGCGCCAGCAGCCAAGATCGGAGTCCCACCATATATTTT
few	11	-	TRBV20-1	TRBJ2-5	CSARRGETQYF	TGCAGTGCTAGGCGGGGCGAGACCCAGTACTTC
few	14	-	TRBV7-2	TRBJ2-1	CASSLRFGLNEQFF	TGTGCCAGCAGCTTAAGGTTTGGCCTAAATGAGCAGTTCTTC
few	14	TRBD1	TRBV6-1	TRBJ1-6	CASSQDRGNSPLHF	TGTGCCAGCTCTCAAGACAGGGGGAATTCACCCCTCCACTTT
-	14	TRBD2	TRBV4-1	TRBJ2-1	CASSQSGLANEQFF	TGCGCCAGCAGCCAATCGGGACTAGCTAATGAGCAGTTCTTC
-	15	-	TRBV11-2	TRBJ2-1	CASSLVAFLYNEQFF	TGTGCCAGCAGCTTAGTTGCCTTTCTTTACAATGAGCAGTTCTTC
-	15	-	TRBV4-2	TRBJ2-3	CASSQELGNADTQYF	TGTGCCAGCAGCCAAGAATTAGGGAATGCGGATACGCAGTATTTT
many	19	TRBD1	TRBV27	TRBJ2-1	CASSPGQGRLFGLYNEQFF	TGTGCCAGCAGTCCAGGACAGGGAAGATTGTTTGGTCTCTACAATGAGCAGTTCTTC
-	16	-	TRBV5-1	TRBJ1-6	CASSLVTGPNNSPLHF	TGCGCCAGCAGCTTAGTTACGGGACCCAATAATTCACCCCTCCACTTT
few	17	TRBD1	TRBV7-8	TRBJ1-5	CASSLLQGVYSNQPQHF	TGTGCCAGCAGCTTACTACAGGGGGTGTATAGCAATCAGCCCCAGCATTTT
many	14	-	TRBV29-1	TRBJ1-1	CSGGAGAQNTEAFF	TGCAGCGGGGGGGCAGGAGCACAGAACACTGAAGCTTTCTTT
-	13	-	TRBV12-3/TRBV12-4	TRBJ2-7	CASSLLGRYEQYF	TGTGCCAGCAGTTTATTAGGTCGCTACGAGCAGTACTTC
few	13	-	TRBV29-1	TRBJ1-1	CSVGGYGLPEAFF	TGCAGCGTTGGGGGGTACGGGCTCCCTGAAGCTTTCTTT
many	12	-	TRBV29-1	TRBJ1-2	CSVRSPNYGYTF	TGCAGCGTTCGCAGCCCAAACTATGGCTACACCTTC
few	14	TRBD2	TRBV5-4	TRBJ2-3	CASSSKRGADTQYF	TGTGCCAGCAGCTCGAAGCGGGGGGCAGATACGCAGTATTTT
-	14	-	TRBV29-1	TRBJ1-2	CSVGEQGGSYGYTF	TGCAGCGTTGGGGAACAGGGAGGAAGCTATGGCTACACCTTC
many	13	-	TRBV6-5	TRBJ1-2	CASSSTSNYGYTF	TGTGCCAGCAGTAGTACGTCTAACTATGGCTACACCTTC
few	12	-	TRBV11-2	TRBJ2-2	CASSSSDGELFF	TGTGCCAGCAGCTCGTCCGACGGGGAGCTGTTTTTT
-	15	TRBD1	TRBV6-2/TRBV6-3	TRBJ1-1	CASSYVGQMNTEAFF	TGTGCCAGCAGTTACGTGGGACAGATGAACACTGAAGCTTTCTTT
many	16	TRBD2	TRBV10-3	TRBJ2-3	CAIRALAGSSTDTQYF	TGTGCCATCAGGGCACTAGCGGGGTCTAGCACAGATACGCAGTATTTT
-	16	-	TRBV30	TRBJ2-3	CAWSVEQGRLTDTQYF	TGTGCCTGGAGTGTAGAGCAGGGGCGGTTAACAGATACGCAGTATTTT
-	13	-	TRBV6-2/TRBV6-3	TRBJ1-1	CASSLQERTEAFF	TGTGCCAGCAGTTTACAGGAAAGAACTGAAGCTTTCTTT